Listed here are 4 T cell receptor beta chains from one sample, sequenced in a study of regulatory T cells in long-lasting Graves disease. As to time point: newly diagnosed GD, antithyroid drugs for less than 3 months. With RNA extracted from PBMCs as input, the TCR library was made. Building the TCR beta libraries relied on iRepertoire HTBI primers, and CDR3 regions underwent Arm-PCR. TCRdb analysed the multiplex PCR reads with MiXCR anew, one entry per CDR3 protein. The table lists about 440,000 distinct CDR3 sequences, about a sixth of them singletons. These data were also reused for a study on T cells in Graves' hyperthyroidism and ophthalmopathy.

The sequencing here drew on peripheral blood mononuclear cells (PBMCs), taken at new diagnosis, from a patient treated with antithyroid drugs. The source of these receptors is a woman in her 30s with Graves disease.

With respect to this clonotype: The junction does not match germline at one end; this may be a read error. The rearrangement uses TRBV11-2 and TRBJ2-1; unclear D gene. The CDR3 has 13 residues. Germline V gene data show CDR1 as SGHAT and CDR2 as FQNNGV. CDR3 DNA: TGTGCCAGCAGCACCTCGTCCTCCAATGAGCAGTTCTTC. This gives the protein CASSTSSSNEQFF.

This sequence joins TRBV20-1 and TRBJ2-3; D ambiguous. Germline loops: CDR1 DFQATT, CDR2 SNEGSKA (reference sequence). Trimming removed 7 bases at V and 5 bases at J, with 10 bases between. The CDR3 loop spans 11 amino acids. The CDR3 loop is CSGQIGDTQYF. CDR3 DNA sequence: TGCAGTGGGCAGATCGGAGATACGCAGTATTTT.

The sample holds a few counts of this clonotype. The CDR3 sequence is CSVSRPTGGEQYF. The DNA of the CDR3 is TGCAGCGTCAGCAGACCCACAGGGGGAGAGCAGTATTTT. The chain carries TRBV29-1 and TRBJ2-3, with 8 bases matching TRBD1. The ends lost 6 bases at V and 11 bases at J; junction bases unmatched: 13. This CDR3 comprises 13 residues. CDR1 and CDR2 (germline): SQVTM, ANQGSEA.

The table lists this clonotype with many counts. The gene calls are TRBV7-9 and TRBJ2-1; 8 bases fit TRBD2. This CDR3 has 13 amino acids. V shed 5 bases and J 12 bases; nucleotides not matched to a gene: 9. The germline V gene encodes CDR1 SEHNR and CDR2 FQNEAQ (reference sequence). This CDR3 is CASSPSGGGVQFF. As DNA, the CDR3 is TGTGCCAGCAGCCCGAGCGGGGGAGGGGTGCAGTTCTTC.